Only a few counts were recorded for the clone carrying this T cell receptor (beta chain). The antigen is not known. The sample originates from a study of T cells after yellow fever vaccination. Findings and caveats of the study: Bulk-population clonotypes that are abundant could appear as contaminants in FACS-sorted repertoires. Post-booster reappearance was seen for most primary-vaccination clones (just over 95% CD4, 85% to 90% CD8).

This CDR3 is built from 17 residues. Trimming cost V 0 bases and J 0 bases, with 12 bases left between them. Looked up from germline, CDR1 is LGHNA and CDR2 is YSLEER. One entry per CDR3 protein results from TCRdb running MiXCR on the 5' RACE reads. Found here are 240,000 or so distinct CDR3 sequences, 6.9% of them singletons; the top ten hold approximately 0.85%. This clonotype was obtained from a young man who received the YFV17D yellow fever vaccine. Sequencing was performed on CD4+ T cells sorted from PBMCs, taken 15 days after the yellow fever booster vaccination. The chain joins TRBV4-3 to TRBJ2-1, with D hard to call. This CDR3 is CASSQDHRVGSYNEQFF. The CDR3 DNA reads as TGCGCCAGCAGCCAAGATCATAGGGTAGGCTCCTACAATGAGCAGTTCTTC.